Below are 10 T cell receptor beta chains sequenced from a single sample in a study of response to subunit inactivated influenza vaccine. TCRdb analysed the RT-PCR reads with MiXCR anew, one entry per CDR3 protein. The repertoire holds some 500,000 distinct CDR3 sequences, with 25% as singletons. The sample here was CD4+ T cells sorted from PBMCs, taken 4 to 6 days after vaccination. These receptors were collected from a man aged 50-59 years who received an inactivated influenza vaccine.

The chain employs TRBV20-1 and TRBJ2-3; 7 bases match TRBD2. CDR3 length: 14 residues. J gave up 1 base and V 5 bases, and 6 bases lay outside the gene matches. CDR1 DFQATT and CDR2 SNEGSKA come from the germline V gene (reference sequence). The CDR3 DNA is TGCAGTGCTCGGGACTATCTTCGCACAGATACGCAGTATTTT. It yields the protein CSARDYLRTDTQYF.

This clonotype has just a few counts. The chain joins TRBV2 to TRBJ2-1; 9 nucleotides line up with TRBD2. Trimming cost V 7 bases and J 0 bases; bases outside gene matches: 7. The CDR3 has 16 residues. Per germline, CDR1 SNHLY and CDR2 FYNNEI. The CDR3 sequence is CASNGLALSSYNEQFF. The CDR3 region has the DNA TGTGCCAGCAATGGACTAGCGCTTTCCTCCTACAATGAGCAGTTCTTC.

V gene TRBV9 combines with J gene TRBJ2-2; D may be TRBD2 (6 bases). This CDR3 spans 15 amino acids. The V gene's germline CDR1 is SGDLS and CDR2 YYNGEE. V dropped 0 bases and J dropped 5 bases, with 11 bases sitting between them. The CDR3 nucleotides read TGTGCCAGCAGCGTAGAGCGGGTAGGGACCGGGGAGCTGTTTTTT. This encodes CASSVERVGTGELFF.

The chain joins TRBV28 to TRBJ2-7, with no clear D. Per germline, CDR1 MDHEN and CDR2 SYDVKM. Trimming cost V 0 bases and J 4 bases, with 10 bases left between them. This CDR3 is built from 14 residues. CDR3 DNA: TGTGCCAGCAGTTTATGGCCAGGAGCTTACGAGCAGTACTTC. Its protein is CASSLWPGAYEQYF. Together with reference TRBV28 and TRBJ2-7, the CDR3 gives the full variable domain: DVKVTQSSRYLVKRTGEKVFLECVQDMDHENMFWYRQDPGLGLRLIYFSYDVKMKEKGDIPEGYSVSREKKERFSLILESASTNQTSMYLCASSLWPGAYEQYFGPGTRLTVT.

For the CDR3, the DNA is TGTGCCAGCAAGGTCCATAACACCGGGGAGCTGTTTTTT. Protein product: CASKVHNTGELFF. The chain joins TRBV6-1 to TRBJ2-2; D call uncertain. Trimming took 7 bases from V and 2 from J, leaving 8 bases between them. The germline V gene has CDR1 MNHNS and CDR2 SASEGT. The CDR3 sequence is 13 residues long.

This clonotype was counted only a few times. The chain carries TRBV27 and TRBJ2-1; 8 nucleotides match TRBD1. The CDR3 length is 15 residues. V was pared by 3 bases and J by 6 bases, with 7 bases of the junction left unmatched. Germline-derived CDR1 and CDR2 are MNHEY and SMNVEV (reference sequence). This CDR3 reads CASSFRDRRLNEQFF. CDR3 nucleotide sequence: TGTGCCAGCAGTTTTAGGGACAGGAGACTCAATGAGCAGTTCTTC.

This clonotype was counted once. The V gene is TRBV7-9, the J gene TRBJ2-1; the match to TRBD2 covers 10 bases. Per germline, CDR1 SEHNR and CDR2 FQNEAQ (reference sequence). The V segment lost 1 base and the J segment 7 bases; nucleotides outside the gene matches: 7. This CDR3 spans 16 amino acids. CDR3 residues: CASSLDLGSGGNEQFF. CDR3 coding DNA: TGTGCCAGCAGCTTAGACCTGGGTAGCGGGGGGAATGAGCAGTTCTTC.

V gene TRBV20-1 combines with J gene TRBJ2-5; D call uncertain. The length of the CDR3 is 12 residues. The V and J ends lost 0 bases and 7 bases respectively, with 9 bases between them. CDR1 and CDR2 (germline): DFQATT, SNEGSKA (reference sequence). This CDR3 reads CSAREQKGTQYF. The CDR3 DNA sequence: TGCAGTGCTAGAGAGCAAAAGGGGACCCAGTACTTC.

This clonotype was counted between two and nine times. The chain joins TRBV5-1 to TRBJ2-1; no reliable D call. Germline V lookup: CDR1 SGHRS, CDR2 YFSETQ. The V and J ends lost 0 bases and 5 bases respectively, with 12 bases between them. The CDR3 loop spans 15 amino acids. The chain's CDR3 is CASSLDAANNNEQFF. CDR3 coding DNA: TGCGCCAGCAGCTTGGATGCAGCCAATAACAATGAGCAGTTCTTC. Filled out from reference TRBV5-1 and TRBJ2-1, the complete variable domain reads KAGVTQTPRYLIKTRGQQVTLSCSPISGHRSVSWYQQTPGQGLQFLFEYFSETQRNKGNFPGRFSGRQFSNSRSEMNVSTLELGDSALYLCASSLDAANNNEQFFGPGTRLTVL.

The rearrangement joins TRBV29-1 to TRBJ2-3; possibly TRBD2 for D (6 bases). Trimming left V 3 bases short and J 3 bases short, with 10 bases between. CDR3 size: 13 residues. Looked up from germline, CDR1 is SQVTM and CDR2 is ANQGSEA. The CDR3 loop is CSVEGRLTDTQYF. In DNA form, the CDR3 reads TGCAGCGTTGAGGGGAGGCTAACAGATACGCAGTATTTT.